Described below is a single T cell receptor beta chain sequence and its context. Its antigen is as yet unknown. The junction departs from the called germline gene at one end, perhaps through a read error. The sample comes from a study of tumor and adjacent non-tumor tissue in lung cancer. On the study more broadly: Aged 31 to 76 years, patients included more than nine men and 5 women with stage I to III disease. General study results and limits: Compared with tumor, normal lung showed significantly lower TCR diversity.

This sample's RNA came from whole unsorted tissue. Newly diagnosed lung cancer patients had thoracic surgery in China, August–November 2014, without prior chemotherapy. A modified ARM-PCR protocol with three rounds of nested PCR amplified TCRbeta. Using its own MiXCR run on the multiplex PCR reads, TCRdb lists one record per CDR3 protein. The sample has about 68,000 distinct CDR3 sequences, almost 60% seen once. Sequenced material: lung tumor tissue. This receptor was identified in a man in his fifties with non-small cell lung cancer.

This chain's CDR3 is CASISTYFRGFGASVQTF. CDR3 DNA: TGTGCCAGCATTTCCACTTACTTTAGGGGATTCGGGGCCAGCGTCCAGACTTTC. This chain connects TRBV13 to TRBJ2-6, with D perhaps TRBD1 or TRBD2 (5 bases each). This CDR3 region has 18 residues. Per the germline V gene, CDR1 is PRHDT and CDR2 is FYEKMQ (reference sequence). Based on the CDR3 plus reference TRBV13 and TRBJ2-6, the full variable domain is AAGVIQSPRHLIKEKRETATLKCYPIPRHDTVYWYQQGPGQDPQFLISFYEKMQSDKGSIPDRFSAQQFSDYHSELNMSSLELGDSALYFCASISTYFRGFGASVQTFGAGSRLTVL.